This record covers a single TCR beta chain. This specimen belongs to a study of blood T cell repertoires in COVID-19. Study overall: Acute-phase and convalescent COVID-19 samples originated in the United States, Italy and Spain. The analysed material was cDNA or gDNA that came from T cells, B-cell-depleted T cells, or PBMCs.

Per the authors' pipeline: Reference gene primer amplification yielded estimated nucleated cell counts. Assay used: immunoSEQ multiplex PCR; TCRdb lists only in-frame clones, some missing. The DNA was the basis for D and trimming; V, J and clone size are from that table. The sample gives fewer than 70,000 clones, around 93% of which show up once; 4.5% to 5.5% is in the top ten. Germline lookup yields CDR1 LGHDT and CDR2 YNNKEL (reference sequence). Trimming stripped 1 base from V and 7 bases from J, with 7 bases between. The CDR3 has 13 amino acids. Material for sequencing was peripheral blood. The receptor was derived from a man in his fifties or sixties with active COVID-19. V usage is TRBV3-1 (or the pseudogene TRBV3-2) and J usage is TRBJ2-2; tentative D call: TRBD2 (6 bases). The CDR3 loop is CASSQGGGGELFF. The CDR3 DNA reads TGTGCCAGCAGCCAAGGGGGAGGCGGGGAGCTGTTTTTT.